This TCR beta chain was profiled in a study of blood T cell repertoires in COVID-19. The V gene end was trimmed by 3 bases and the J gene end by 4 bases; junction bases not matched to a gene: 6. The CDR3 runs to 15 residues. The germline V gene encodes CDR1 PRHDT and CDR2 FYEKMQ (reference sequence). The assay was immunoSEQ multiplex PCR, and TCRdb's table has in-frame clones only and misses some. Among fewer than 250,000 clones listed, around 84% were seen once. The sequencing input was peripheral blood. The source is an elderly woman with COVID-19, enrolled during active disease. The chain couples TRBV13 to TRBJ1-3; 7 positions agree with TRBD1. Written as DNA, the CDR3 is TGTGCCAGCAGCTTCCTCGGCAGGGGGGGAAACACCATATATTTT. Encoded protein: CASSFLGRGGNTIYF.